Shown below are 10 T cell receptor beta chains from a single sample sequenced in a study of blood T cell repertoires in COVID-19. TCRdb's table, derived via immunoSEQ multiplex PCR, lists solely in-frame clones and lacks some. The sample has approximately 400,000 clones, 83% seen once. Sequenced: PBMCs or T cells enriched from blood (not recorded which). The receptor source for this set is a woman aged 50 to 60 who had recovered from COVID-19.

The CDR3 spells CASRQGFQPQHF. The CDR3 nucleotides read TGTGCCAGTAGACAGGGATTCCAGCCCCAGCATTTT. V and J are TRBV19 and TRBJ1-5; D perhaps matches TRBD1 (6 bases). This CDR3 is built from 12 residues. Trimming pared 6 bases from V and 7 bases from J, leaving 10 bases between. Germline V gives CDR1 LNHDA, CDR2 SQIVND (reference sequence).

This clone is a singleton in its sample. The rearrangement uses TRBV9 and TRBJ2-1; TRBD2 agrees at 12 bases. Germline CDR1 reads SGDLS; CDR2 reads YYNGEE. The ends lost 3 bases at V and 7 bases at J; junction bases unmatched: 2. The CDR3 is made up of 14 amino acids. The CDR3 DNA follows: TGTGCCAGCAGCGCTAGCGGGAGGGTGAATGAGCAGTTCTTC. Amino acids: CASSASGRVNEQFF.

This clone came up once. The chain joins TRBV6-5 to TRBJ1-5, with 9 bases that match TRBD1. The CDR3 covers 15 residues. Germline CDR1 reads MNHEY; CDR2 reads SVGAGI. Unmatched junction bases numbered 10, after V lost 7 bases and J lost 6 bases. The CDR3 DNA reads as TGTGCCAGCAACCAAGGGACAGGGCAAAGTCAGCCCCAGCATTTT. It encodes CASNQGTGQSQPQHF.

The chain combines TRBV27 with TRBJ1-6, with TRBD1 matching over 8 bases. Germline V gives CDR1 MNHEY, CDR2 SMNVEV (reference sequence). The CDR3 is 15 amino acids. Unmatched junction bases numbered 9, after V lost 5 bases and J lost 9 bases. The CDR3 coding sequence is TGTGCCAGCAGTGCGCAGGGGGCCCTGGGTTCACCCCTCCACTTT. Its translation is CASSAQGALGSPLHF.

In its sample, this clone was seen once. V is TRBV6-5 and J is TRBJ1-4, with TRBD1 identical over 8 bases. Germline CDR1 and CDR2: MNHEY and SVGAGI. There are 15 residues in the CDR3. Trimming took 5 bases from V and 7 from J; bases not matched to a gene: 9. DNA of the CDR3: TGTGCCAGCAGTCGCTCAGGGGGCCGAGGTGAAAAACTGTTTTTT. Residues: CASSRSGGRGEKLFF.

V usage is TRBV19 and J usage is TRBJ1-3, with 11 bases aligning to TRBD1. Germline loops: CDR1 LNHDA, CDR2 SQIVND (reference sequence). V dropped 7 bases and J dropped 4; count of bases not matched to a gene: 6. The CDR3 extends over 15 amino acids. Here the CDR3 reads CASNSDRGRGNTIYF. The DNA for the CDR3 is TGTGCCAGTAACTCGGACAGGGGGCGAGGAAACACCATATATTTT.

The chain couples TRBV7-8 to TRBJ2-5, with 10 bases identical to TRBD1. Germline V lookup: CDR1 SGHVS, CDR2 FQNEAQ. This CDR3 region has 13 residues. V trimming: 8 bases; J trimming: 4 bases; junction bases outside the gene matches: 4. The CDR3 reads CASGQGVPETQYF. Here the CDR3 DNA reads TGTGCCAGCGGACAGGGGGTTCCAGAGACCCAGTACTTC.

The rearrangement uses TRBV19 and TRBJ1-5; no firm D call. V was clipped by 3 bases and J by 5 bases, with 11 bases between them. Germline V gene sequence: CDR1 LNHDA, CDR2 SQIVND (reference sequence). The CDR3 spans 14 residues. For the CDR3, the DNA is TGTGCCAGTAGTATCGGGGTCATTGATCAGCCCCAGCATTTT. Protein sequence: CASSIGVIDQPQHF.

The V and J genes are TRBV30 and TRBJ1-6, with a tentative D call TRBD1 (5 bases). Germline V gene lookup returns CDR1 GTSNPN and CDR2 SVGIG (reference sequence). The CDR3 extends over 13 amino acids. V was pared by 2 bases and J by 7 bases, with 9 bases between. The CDR3 DNA reads as TGTGCCTGGAGTCGGCAGGGAAATTCACCCCTCCACTTT. Translation: CAWSRQGNSPLHF.

This chain uses TRBV30 with TRBJ1-1; D remains unclear. V was trimmed by 2 bases and J by 2 bases, leaving 9 bases between them. Looked up from germline, CDR1 is GTSNPN and CDR2 is SVGIG (reference sequence). This CDR3 is 13 amino acids long. The CDR3 coding sequence is TGTGCCTGGAGTTTGGGCAGAAACACTGAAGCTTTCTTT. Translation: CAWSLGRNTEAFF.